A single sample is the source of the 14 T cell receptor beta chains below, sequenced in a study of OX40 agonist ivuxolimab in advanced cancers. Only in-frame clones appear in the TCRdb table, and some are missing; sequencing was by immunoSEQ multiplex PCR. This table holds 90,000 to 100,000 clones, 90% to 95% found once. Sequenced here: CD4+ or CD8+ T cells sorted from blood, sampled in a trial of the OX40 agonist ivuxolimab. The receptors derive from an adult with an advanced solid tumor such as melanoma, head and neck, liver or kidney cancer.

This clone appeared once. The chain couples TRBV7-2 to TRBJ1-4; TRBD1 might be the D (6 bases). The CDR3 is 14 residues long. Germline CDR1 SGHTA, CDR2 FQGNSA. Trimming pared 5 bases from V and 10 bases from J, leaving 17 bases between. The CDR3 DNA is TGTGCCAGCAGCCTCGGGACACTACCGGGAAAACTGTTTTTT. This codes for CASSLGTLPGKLFF.

The table lists this clone with a count of one. The chain combines TRBV5-1 with TRBJ1-4, with 7 bases matching TRBD1. The V segment lost 7 bases and the J segment 2 bases; nucleotides outside the gene matches: 8. The germline V gene has CDR1 SGHRS and CDR2 YFSETQ. CDR3 length: 15 amino acids. The CDR3 loop is CASSETGVTNEKLFF. The CDR3, as DNA: TGCGCCAGCTCGGAAACAGGGGTTACTAATGAAAAACTGTTTTTT.

The chain employs TRBV7-3 and TRBJ2-1; TRBD2 aligns across 15 bases. Germline V gene lookup returns CDR1 SGHTA and CDR2 FQGTGA. J lost 1 base, V lost 2 bases, and 12 bases had no gene match. The CDR3 contains 21 residues. DNA of the CDR3: TGTGCCAGCAGCTTAGACCGGGACGGGGGACTAGCGGGAGGTTCCTACAATGAGCAGTTCTTC. As protein: CASSLDRDGGLAGGSYNEQFF.

The chain is built from TRBV5-1 and TRBJ2-3; TRBD1 matches at 7 bases. Germline CDR1 and CDR2: SGHRS and YFSETQ. The CDR3 totals 14 residues. The V segment lost 3 bases and the J segment 0 bases; nucleotides outside the gene matches: 1. CDR3 region: CASSSGQSTDTQYF. The DNA for the CDR3 is TGCGCCAGCAGCTCGGGACAGAGCACAGATACGCAGTATTTT. Full variable domain (rest looked up from reference TRBV5-1 and TRBJ2-3): KAGVTQTPRYLIKTRGQQVTLSCSPISGHRSVSWYQQTPGQGLQFLFEYFSETQRNKGNFPGRFSGRQFSNSRSEMNVSTLELGDSALYLCASSSGQSTDTQYFGPGTRLTVL.

The V and J genes are TRBV5-1 and TRBJ1-1, with D maybe TRBD1 (5 bases). There are 16 residues in the CDR3. Germline CDR1 and CDR2: SGHRS and YFSETQ. Trimming removed 4 bases from V and 1 base from J, with 17 bases in between. The CDR3 DNA reads as TGCGCCAGCAGCACGGACACCACAATGGGGAACACTGAAGCTTTCTTT. Its translation: CASSTDTTMGNTEAFF.

With respect to this clone: Distinct nucleotide sequences in the sample also encode this CDR3. The rearrangement links TRBV27 to TRBJ2-1; D is unresolved. Germline CDR1 is MNHEY and CDR2 is SMNVEV (reference sequence). This CDR3 has 15 amino acids. V lost 0 bases and J lost 1, with 7 bases in between. The CDR3 protein is CASSLSEDSYNEQFF. DNA of the CDR3: TGTGCCAGCAGTTTATCTGAGGATTCCTACAATGAGCAGTTCTTC.

The gene calls are TRBV5-1 and TRBJ1-2, with 7 positions matching TRBD1. In germline, CDR1 is SGHRS, CDR2 YFSETQ. This CDR3 is built from 14 residues. Losses at the gene ends were 0 bases for V and 8 bases for J; bases not matched to a gene: 7. The CDR3 nucleotides are TGCGCCAGCAGCTTGGGACAGGGTTCAGACGGCTACACCTTC. This sequence encodes CASSLGQGSDGYTF.

The rearrangement links TRBV5-1 to TRBJ2-5; D tentatively fits TRBD1 or TRBD2 (5 bases each). In germline, CDR1 is SGHRS, CDR2 YFSETQ. Trimming pared 2 bases from V and 4 bases from J, leaving 15 bases between. The CDR3 is 15 amino acids. CDR3 nucleotides: TGCGCCAGCAGCTTAGGGGAGCCAAATGTAGAGACCCAGTACTTC. This codes for CASSLGEPNVETQYF.

The chain uses TRBV2 and TRBJ2-7, with D uncertain. V lost 10 bases and J 5 bases, leaving 12 bases between the germline ends. The CDR3 consists of 11 residues. Germline V gives CDR1 SNHLY, CDR2 FYNNEI. CDR3 sequence (DNA): TGTGCCACCTCACCTCGCGACGAGCAGTACTTC. Its translation is CATSPRDEQYF.

This clone was counted between two and nine times. This chain joins TRBV5-1 and TRBJ2-1; possible D gene TRBD2, 5 bases. The CDR3 totals 13 residues. In germline, CDR1 is SGHRS, CDR2 YFSETQ. Deletions cut 3 bases from V and 8 bases from J, with 12 bases between. This CDR3 reads CASSSPNGDEQFF. DNA of the CDR3: TGCGCCAGCAGCTCCCCCAACGGGGATGAGCAGTTCTTC.

J is TRBJ1-1 and V is TRBV2; tentative D call: TRBD1 (5 bases). Between the trimmed V and J ends, which lost 8 bases and 0 bases, there was a span of 10 bases. The CDR3 spans 13 residues. Germline V gene lookup returns CDR1 SNHLY and CDR2 FYNNEI. CDR3 region: CASGSTVNTEAFF. The DNA for the CDR3 is TGTGCCAGCGGTTCGACAGTGAACACTGAAGCTTTCTTT.

V and J are TRBV7-6 and TRBJ2-6; TRBD1 agrees at 10 bases. The ends lost 4 bases at V and 0 bases at J; junction bases unmatched: 9. Germline-derived CDR1 and CDR2 are SGHVS and FNYEAQ. The CDR3 loop spans 19 amino acids. For the CDR3, the DNA is TGTGCCAGCAGCTCCTTAGGACAGGGGGGAAGCTCTGGGGCCAACGTCCTGACTTTC. Translation: CASSSLGQGGSSGANVLTF.

V usage is TRBV5-1 and J usage is TRBJ2-2, with no clear D. CDR3 size: 15 residues. The V end was cut by 4 bases, the J end by 0 bases, with 10 bases between. Germline loops: CDR1 SGHRS, CDR2 YFSETQ. CDR3 nucleotides: TGCGCCAGCAGCAAACTCAACGCGAACACCGGGGAGCTGTTTTTT. It translates to CASSKLNANTGELFF.

The chain uses TRBV6-1 and TRBJ2-5, with 9 bases fitting TRBD1. The J segment lost 1 base and the V segment lost 7 bases, leaving 7 bases of the junction unmatched. Germline assignment: CDR1 MNHNS and CDR2 SASEGT. The CDR3 is 15 residues long. CDR3 nucleotide sequence: TGTGCCAGCATTTCGACAGGGGGGACCCAAGAGACCCAGTACTTC. Protein sequence: CASISTGGTQETQYF.